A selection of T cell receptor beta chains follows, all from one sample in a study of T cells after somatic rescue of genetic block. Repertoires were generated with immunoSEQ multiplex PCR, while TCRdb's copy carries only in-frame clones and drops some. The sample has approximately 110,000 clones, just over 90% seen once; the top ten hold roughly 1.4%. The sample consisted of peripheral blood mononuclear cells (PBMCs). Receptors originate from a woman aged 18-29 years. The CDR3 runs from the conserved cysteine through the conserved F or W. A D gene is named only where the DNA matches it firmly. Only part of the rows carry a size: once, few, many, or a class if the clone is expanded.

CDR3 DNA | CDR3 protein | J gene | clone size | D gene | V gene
TGTGCCAGCAGCCACCGACAGAACACCGGGGAGCTGTTTTTT | CASSHRQNTGELFF | TRBJ2-2 | - | - | TRBV7-9
TGTGCCAGCAGCGCAGGGGGCTCTGCCAGCTCTGGAAACACCATATATTTT | CASSAGGSASSGNTIYF | TRBJ1-3 | - | TRBD1 | TRBV9
TGTGCCAGCAGCTTACGTGACGGGGGGGCCTACGAGCAGTACTTC | CASSLRDGGAYEQYF | TRBJ2-7 | - | TRBD2 | TRBV11-2
TGTGCCAGCAGCCCCGGGACTTTACTCTATAATTCACCCCTCCACTTT | CASSPGTLLYNSPLHF | TRBJ1-6 | few | - | TRBV28
TGTGCCAGCAGTTACGACCGCCTTGCGCAGTATTTT | CASSYDRLAQYF | TRBJ2-3 | once | - | TRBV6-5
TGTGCCAGCACCCTCCAAAGCCAGAATCCCACAGATACGCAGTATTTT | CASTLQSQNPTDTQYF | TRBJ2-3 | - | - | TRBV11-2
TGTGCCACCAGCAGGGCGACCAACGTCCTGACTTTC | CATSRATNVLTF | TRBJ2-6 | - | - | TRBV15
TGTGCCAGCAGCTTACAGCGGGGGTCAGGGACCCAGTACTTC | CASSLQRGSGTQYF | TRBJ2-5 | - | TRBD2 | TRBV7-9
TGCGCCAGCAGCCAAGATGACCAGGGTGTTAAGACTGAAGCTTTCTTT | CASSQDDQGVKTEAFF | TRBJ1-1 | once | - | TRBV4-3
TGTGCCAGCAGCCCAGAGAGTTCACTAGCGGGGGGACGCACAGATACGCAGTATTTT | CASSPESSLAGGRTDTQYF | TRBJ2-3 | - | TRBD2 | TRBV4-2
TGTGCCAGCTCTCCACCAGACAGATTCAACACTGAAGCTTTCTTT | CASSPPDRFNTEAFF | TRBJ1-1 | - | - | TRBV18
TGTGCCAGCAGAGAAGGGTTTGGGAGCTCCTACGAGCAGTACTTC | CASREGFGSSYEQYF | TRBJ2-7 | - | - | TRBV6-1
TGCGCCAGCAGCCAAGATTTCGCAAGACCAAATTCACCCCTCCACTTT | CASSQDFARPNSPLHF | TRBJ1-6 | - | - | TRBV4-3
TGTGCCAGCAGGCCGGCAGGGGGGAACACTGAAGCTTTCTTT | CASRPAGGNTEAFF | TRBJ1-1 | - | TRBD1 | TRBV6-5
TGTGCCAGCAGCTTACCTGACAGGGTCATTAGCTACGAGCAGTACTTC | CASSLPDRVISYEQYF | TRBJ2-7 | - | TRBD1 | TRBV11-2
TGTGCCAGCAGCTGGTGGGCCGGGGAGCTGTTTTTT | CASSWWAGELFF | TRBJ2-2 | - | - | TRBV5-4
TGTGCCAGCAGCCCATTAAAAGCGGGGGGCGCGGCCGGCTACACCTTC | CASSPLKAGGAAGYTF | TRBJ1-2 | few | - | TRBV5-6
TGCGCCAGCAGCCAAAATTCCGGGGAGCTGTTTTTT | CASSQNSGELFF | TRBJ2-2 | - | - | TRBV4-1